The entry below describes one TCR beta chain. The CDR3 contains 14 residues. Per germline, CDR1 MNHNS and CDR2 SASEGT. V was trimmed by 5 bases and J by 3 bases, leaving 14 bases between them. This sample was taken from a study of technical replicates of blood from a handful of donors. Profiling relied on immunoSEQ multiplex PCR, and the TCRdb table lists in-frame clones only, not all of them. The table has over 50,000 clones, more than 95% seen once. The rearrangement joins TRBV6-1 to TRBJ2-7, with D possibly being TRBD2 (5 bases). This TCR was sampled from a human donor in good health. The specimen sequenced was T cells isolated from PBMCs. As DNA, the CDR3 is TGTGCCAGCAGTCGGACTCGGCAGGTCTACGAGCAGTACTTC. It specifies CASSRTRQVYEQYF.